This T cell receptor (beta chain) originates from a study of T cell responses to AZD1222 COVID-19 vaccine. General study points: Reportedly, nearly half of unique spike TCRs recognized epitopes outside B.1.351/B.1.1.7 mutations.

Worth noting for this clone: The antigen is not known.

Germline assignment: CDR1 SGHKS and CDR2 YYEKEE (reference sequence). The CDR3 runs to 15 residues. V lost 0 bases to trimming and J lost 7 bases; unmatched junction nucleotides: 6. Data came from immunoSEQ multiplex PCR; TCRdb stores just in-frame clones and leaves some out. The sample records around 87,000 clones, more than 75% being singletons. The receptor comes from an adult in good health. The V gene is TRBV5-5, the J gene TRBJ1-4; 7 bases are a match to TRBD1. Sequenced here: peripheral blood, sampled on day 0 of AZD1222 vaccination. CDR3 DNA: TGTGCCAGCAGCTTGGAAGACAGGGTATTTGAAAAACTGTTTTTT. This codes for CASSLEDRVFEKLFF.